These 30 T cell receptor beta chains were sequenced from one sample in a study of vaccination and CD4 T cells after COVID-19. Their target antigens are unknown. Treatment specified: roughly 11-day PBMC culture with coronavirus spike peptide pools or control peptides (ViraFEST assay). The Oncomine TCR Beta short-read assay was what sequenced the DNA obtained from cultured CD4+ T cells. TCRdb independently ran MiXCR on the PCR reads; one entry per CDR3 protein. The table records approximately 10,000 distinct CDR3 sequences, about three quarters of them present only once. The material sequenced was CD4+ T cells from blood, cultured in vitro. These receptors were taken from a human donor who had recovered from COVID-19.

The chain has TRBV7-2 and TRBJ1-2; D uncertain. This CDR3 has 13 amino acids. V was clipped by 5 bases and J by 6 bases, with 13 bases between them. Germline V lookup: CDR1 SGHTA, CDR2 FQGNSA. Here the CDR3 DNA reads TGTGCCAGCAGCCTCGACGGGAGAAATGGCTACACCTTC. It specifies CASSLDGRNGYTF.

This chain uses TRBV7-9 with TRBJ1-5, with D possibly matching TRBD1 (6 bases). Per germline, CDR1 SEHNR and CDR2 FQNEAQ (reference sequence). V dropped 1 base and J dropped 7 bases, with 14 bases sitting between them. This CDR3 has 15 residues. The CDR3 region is CASSLGGGLEQPQHF. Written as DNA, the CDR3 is TGTGCCAGCAGCTTAGGGGGGGGGCTGGAGCAGCCCCAGCATTTT.

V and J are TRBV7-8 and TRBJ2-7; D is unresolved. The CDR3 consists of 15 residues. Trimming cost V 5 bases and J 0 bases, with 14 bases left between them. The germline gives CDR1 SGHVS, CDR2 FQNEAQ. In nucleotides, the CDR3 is TGTGCCAGCAGCGCAAGGTGGGGTTCCTCCTACGAGCAGTACTTC. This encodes CASSARWGSSYEQYF.

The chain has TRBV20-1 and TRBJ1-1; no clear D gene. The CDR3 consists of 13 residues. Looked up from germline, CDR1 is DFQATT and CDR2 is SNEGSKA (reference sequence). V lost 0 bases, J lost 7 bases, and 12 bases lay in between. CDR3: CSARDRPKGEAFF. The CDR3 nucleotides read TGCAGTGCTAGAGACAGGCCGAAGGGTGAAGCTTTCTTT.

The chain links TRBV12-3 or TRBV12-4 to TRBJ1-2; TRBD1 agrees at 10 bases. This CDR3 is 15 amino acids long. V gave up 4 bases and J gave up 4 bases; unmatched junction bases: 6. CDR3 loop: CASSYPGQGIYGYTF. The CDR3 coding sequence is TGTGCCAGCAGTTATCCGGGACAGGGGATCTATGGCTACACCTTC.

The CDR3 reads CASSPVGAGSERTEAFF. The CDR3 region has the DNA TGTGCCAGCAGCCCGGTGGGTGCAGGCTCGGAGCGGACTGAAGCTTTCTTT. V is TRBV7-2 and J is TRBJ1-1; D is unresolved. CDR1 is SGHTA and CDR2 is FQGNSA in the germline V gene. V lost 5 bases to trimming and J lost 5 bases, with 24 bases between them. The CDR3 is 17 amino acids.

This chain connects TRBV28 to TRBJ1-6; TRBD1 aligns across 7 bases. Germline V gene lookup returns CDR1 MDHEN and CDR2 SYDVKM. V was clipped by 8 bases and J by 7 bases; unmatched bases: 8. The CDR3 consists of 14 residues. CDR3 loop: CASRSGTVNSPLHF. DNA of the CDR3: TGTGCCAGCCGTTCCGGGACAGTGAATTCACCCCTCCACTTT.

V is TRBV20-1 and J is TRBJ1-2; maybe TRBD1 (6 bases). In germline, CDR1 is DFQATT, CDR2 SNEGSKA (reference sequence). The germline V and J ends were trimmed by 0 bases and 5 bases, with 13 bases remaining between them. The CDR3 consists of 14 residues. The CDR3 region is CSARDSRGSYGYTF. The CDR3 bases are TGCAGTGCTAGAGATTCGAGGGGGTCGTATGGCTACACCTTC.

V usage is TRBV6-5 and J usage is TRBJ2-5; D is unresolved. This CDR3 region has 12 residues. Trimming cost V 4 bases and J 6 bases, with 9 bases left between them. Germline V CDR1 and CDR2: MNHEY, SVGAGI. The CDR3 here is CASSWGRKTQYF. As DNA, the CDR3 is TGTGCCAGCAGTTGGGGAAGGAAGACCCAGTACTTC.

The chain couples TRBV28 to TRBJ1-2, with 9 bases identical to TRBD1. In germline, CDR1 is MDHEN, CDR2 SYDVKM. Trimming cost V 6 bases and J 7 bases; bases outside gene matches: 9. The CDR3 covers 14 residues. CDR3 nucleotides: TGTGCCAGCAGAGGGACTGGGACAGGGACTGGCTACACCTTC. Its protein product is CASRGTGTGTGYTF.

CDR3 nucleotide sequence: TGTGCCAGCAGCCCTGGGGGCGACAGGGCGAACACTGAAGCTTTCTTT. This codes for CASSPGGDRANTEAFF. V is TRBV7-9 and J is TRBJ1-1; the match to TRBD1 covers 7 bases. V trimming: 5 bases; J trimming: 1 base; junction bases outside the gene matches: 10. This CDR3 comprises 16 residues. Germline V CDR1 and CDR2: SEHNR, FQNEAQ (reference sequence).

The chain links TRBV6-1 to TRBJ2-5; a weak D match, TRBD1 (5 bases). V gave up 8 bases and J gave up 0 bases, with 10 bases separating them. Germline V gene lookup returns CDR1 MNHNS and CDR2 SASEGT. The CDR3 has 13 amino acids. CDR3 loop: CASVRQYQETQYF. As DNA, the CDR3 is TGTGCCAGCGTAAGACAGTACCAAGAGACCCAGTACTTC.

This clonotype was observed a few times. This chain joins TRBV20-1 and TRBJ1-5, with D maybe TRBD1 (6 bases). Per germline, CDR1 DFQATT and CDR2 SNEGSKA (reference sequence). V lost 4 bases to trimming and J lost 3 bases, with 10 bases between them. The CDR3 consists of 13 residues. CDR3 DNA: TGCAGTGCTAATGGACAGATCAATCAGCCCCAGCATTTT. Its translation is CSANGQINQPQHF.

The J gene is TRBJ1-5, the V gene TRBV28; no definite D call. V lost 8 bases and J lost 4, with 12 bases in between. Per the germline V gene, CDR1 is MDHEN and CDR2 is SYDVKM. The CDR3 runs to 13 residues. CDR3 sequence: CASGLGGNQPQHF. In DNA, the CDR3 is TGTGCCAGCGGTCTCGGCGGGAATCAGCCCCAGCATTTT.

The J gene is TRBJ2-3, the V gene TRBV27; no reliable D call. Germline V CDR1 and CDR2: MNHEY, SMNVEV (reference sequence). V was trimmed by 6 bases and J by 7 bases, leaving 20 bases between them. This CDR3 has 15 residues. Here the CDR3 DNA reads TGTGCCAGCAGCCAAACCGGGCCCCCATTCCATACGCAGTATTTT. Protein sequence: CASSQTGPPFHTQYF.

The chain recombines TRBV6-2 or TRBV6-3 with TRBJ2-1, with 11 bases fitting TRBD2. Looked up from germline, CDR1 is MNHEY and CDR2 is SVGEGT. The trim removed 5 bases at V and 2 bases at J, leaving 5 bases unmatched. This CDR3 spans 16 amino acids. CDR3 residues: CASSTSLAGAYNEQFF. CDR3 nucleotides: TGTGCCAGCAGTACGTCACTAGCGGGGGCCTACAATGAGCAGTTCTTC.

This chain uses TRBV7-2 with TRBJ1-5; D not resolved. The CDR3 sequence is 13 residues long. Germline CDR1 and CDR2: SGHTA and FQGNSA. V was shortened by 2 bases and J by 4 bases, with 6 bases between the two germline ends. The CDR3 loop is CASSLMGNQPQHF. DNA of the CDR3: TGTGCCAGCAGCTTAATGGGGAATCAGCCCCAGCATTTT.

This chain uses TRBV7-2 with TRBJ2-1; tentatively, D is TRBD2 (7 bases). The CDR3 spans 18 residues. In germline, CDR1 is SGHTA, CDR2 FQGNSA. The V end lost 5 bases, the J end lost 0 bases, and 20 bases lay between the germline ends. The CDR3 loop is CASSRPTLGGGSYNEQFF. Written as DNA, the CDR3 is TGTGCCAGCAGCCGCCCAACCTTAGGGGGGGGCTCCTACAATGAGCAGTTCTTC. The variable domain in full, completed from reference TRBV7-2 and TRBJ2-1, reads GAGVSQSPSNKVTEKGKDVELRCDPISGHTALYWYRQSLGQGLEFLIYFQGNSAPDKSGLPSDRFSAERTGGSVSTLTIQRTQQEDSAVYLCASSRPTLGGGSYNEQFFGPGTRLTVL.

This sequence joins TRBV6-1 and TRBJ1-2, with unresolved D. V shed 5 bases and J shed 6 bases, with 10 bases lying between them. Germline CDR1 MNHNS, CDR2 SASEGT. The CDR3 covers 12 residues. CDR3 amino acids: CASSPLVHGYTF. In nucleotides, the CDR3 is TGTGCCAGCAGTCCCCTCGTCCATGGCTACACCTTC.

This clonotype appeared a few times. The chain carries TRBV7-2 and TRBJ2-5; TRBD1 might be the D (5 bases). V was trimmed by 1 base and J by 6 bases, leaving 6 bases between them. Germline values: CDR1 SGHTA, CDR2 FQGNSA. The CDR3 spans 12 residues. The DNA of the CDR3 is TGTGCCAGCAGCTTAGAGGGGAAGACCCAGTACTTC. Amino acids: CASSLEGKTQYF.

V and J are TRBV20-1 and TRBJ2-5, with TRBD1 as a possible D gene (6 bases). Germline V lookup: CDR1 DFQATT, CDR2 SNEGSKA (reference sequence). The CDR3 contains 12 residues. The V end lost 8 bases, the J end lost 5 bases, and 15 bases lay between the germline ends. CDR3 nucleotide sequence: TGCAGTTTAGGAGGACAGCCGGAGACCCAGTACTTC. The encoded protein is CSLGGQPETQYF.

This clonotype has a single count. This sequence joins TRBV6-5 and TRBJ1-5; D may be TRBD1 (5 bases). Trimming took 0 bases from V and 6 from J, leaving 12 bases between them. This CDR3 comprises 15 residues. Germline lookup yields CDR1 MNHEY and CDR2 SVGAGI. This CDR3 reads CASSYSWGSGQPQHF. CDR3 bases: TGTGCCAGCAGTTACTCGTGGGGGTCGGGTCAGCCCCAGCATTTT.

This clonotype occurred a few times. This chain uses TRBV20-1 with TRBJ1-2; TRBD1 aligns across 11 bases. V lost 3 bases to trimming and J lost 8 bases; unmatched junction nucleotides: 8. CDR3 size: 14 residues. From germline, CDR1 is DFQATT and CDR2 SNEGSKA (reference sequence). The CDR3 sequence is CSARRGQGAVGYTF. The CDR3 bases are TGCAGTGCTAGGCGAGGACAGGGGGCGGTGGGCTACACCTTC.

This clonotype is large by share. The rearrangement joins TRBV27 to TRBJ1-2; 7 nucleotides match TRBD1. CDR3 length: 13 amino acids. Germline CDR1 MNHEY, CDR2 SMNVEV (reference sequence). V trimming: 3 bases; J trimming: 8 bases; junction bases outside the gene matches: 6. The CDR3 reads CASSFGQAQGYTF. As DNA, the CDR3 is TGTGCCAGCAGTTTTGGACAGGCTCAAGGCTACACCTTC.

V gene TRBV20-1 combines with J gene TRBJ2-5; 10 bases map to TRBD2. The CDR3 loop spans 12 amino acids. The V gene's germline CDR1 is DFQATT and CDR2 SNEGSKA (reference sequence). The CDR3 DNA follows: TGCAAGACTAGCGGGCTCCAAGAGACCCAGTACTTC. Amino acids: CKTSGLQETQYF.

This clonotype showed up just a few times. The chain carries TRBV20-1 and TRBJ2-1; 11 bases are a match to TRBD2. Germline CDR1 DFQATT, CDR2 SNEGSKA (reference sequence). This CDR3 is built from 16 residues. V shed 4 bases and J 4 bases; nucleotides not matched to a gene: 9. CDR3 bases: TGCAGTGCTATGGGTACCGGGACTAGCGGTTACAATGAGCAGTTCTTC. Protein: CSAMGTGTSGYNEQFF.

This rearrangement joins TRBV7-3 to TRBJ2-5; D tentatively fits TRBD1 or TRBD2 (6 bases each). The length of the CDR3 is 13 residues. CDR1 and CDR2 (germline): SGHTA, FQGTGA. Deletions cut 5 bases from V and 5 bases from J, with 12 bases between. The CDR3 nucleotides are TGTGCCAGCAGCCCTCGGAGGGGGGAGACCCAGTACTTC. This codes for CASSPRRGETQYF.

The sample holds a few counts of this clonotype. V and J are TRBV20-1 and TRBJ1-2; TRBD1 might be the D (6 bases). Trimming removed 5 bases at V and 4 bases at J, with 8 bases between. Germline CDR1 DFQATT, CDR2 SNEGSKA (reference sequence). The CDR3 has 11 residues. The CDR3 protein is CSAPGVYGYTF. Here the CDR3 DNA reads TGCAGTGCTCCAGGGGTCTATGGCTACACCTTC.

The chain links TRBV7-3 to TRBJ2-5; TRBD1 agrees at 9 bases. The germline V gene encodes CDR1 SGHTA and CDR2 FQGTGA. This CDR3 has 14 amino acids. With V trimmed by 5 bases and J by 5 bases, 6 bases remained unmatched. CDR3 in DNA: TGTGCCAGCAGCCCGGACAGGGGTAGGGAGACCCAGTACTTC. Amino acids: CASSPDRGRETQYF.

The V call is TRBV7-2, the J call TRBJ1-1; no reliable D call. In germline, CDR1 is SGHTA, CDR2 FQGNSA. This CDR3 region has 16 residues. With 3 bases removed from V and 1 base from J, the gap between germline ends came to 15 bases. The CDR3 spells CASSFRLHMTNTEAFF. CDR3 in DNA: TGTGCCAGCAGCTTTCGATTACACATGACGAACACTGAAGCTTTCTTT.